The T cell receptor beta chain under discussion was sequenced for a study of blood T cell repertoires in COVID-19. Whole-study context: Acute and convalescent COVID-19 samples came from the United States, Italy and Spain. T cells, B-cell-depleted T cells, or PBMCs provided the cDNA or gDNA that served as material.

V dropped 6 bases and J dropped 9 bases, with 18 bases sitting between them. The CDR3 runs to 13 residues. In the original analysis: Estimation of nucleated cell counts relied on the amplification of reference gene primers. Clones were read by immunoSEQ multiplex PCR, and TCRdb kept only the in-frame ones, dropping some. Clone size and V and J calls were adopted from that table, with D and trimming inferred from the DNA. In the table there are a few hundred thousand clones, 88% of which are singletons. This TCR derives from a man between 18 and 35 years old with active or convalescent COVID-19. This chain links TRBV12-3 or TRBV12-4 with TRBJ2-7; weak D call: TRBD1 (6 bases). Sequencing was performed on peripheral blood. This CDR3 is CASRGPDRRRQYF. The CDR3 nucleotides read TGTGCCAGCAGGGGCCCAGACAGGCGACGGCAGTACTTC.